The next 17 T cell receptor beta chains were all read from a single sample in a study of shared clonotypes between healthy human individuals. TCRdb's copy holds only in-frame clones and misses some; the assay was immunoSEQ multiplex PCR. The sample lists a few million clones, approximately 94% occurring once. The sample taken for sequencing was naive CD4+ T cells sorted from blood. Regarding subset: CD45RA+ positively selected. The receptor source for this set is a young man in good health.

In DNA form, the CDR3 reads TGTGCCAGCAGGGGCGGTAGCGGGAGTTGGGATGAGCAGTTCTTC. This sequence encodes CASRGGSGSWDEQFF. The rearrangement uses TRBV2 and TRBJ2-1; 9 nucleotides line up with TRBD2. CDR1 is SNHLY, CDR2 FYNNEI, per germline. The CDR3 covers 15 residues. The V and J ends lost 6 bases and 8 bases, in that order; junction bases with no gene match: 11.

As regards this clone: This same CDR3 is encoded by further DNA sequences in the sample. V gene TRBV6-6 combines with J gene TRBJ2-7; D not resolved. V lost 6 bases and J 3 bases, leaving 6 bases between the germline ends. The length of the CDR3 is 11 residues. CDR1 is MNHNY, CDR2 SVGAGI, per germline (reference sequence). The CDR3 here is CASSRNYEQYF. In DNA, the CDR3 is TGTGCCAGCAGCCGCAACTACGAGCAGTACTTC.

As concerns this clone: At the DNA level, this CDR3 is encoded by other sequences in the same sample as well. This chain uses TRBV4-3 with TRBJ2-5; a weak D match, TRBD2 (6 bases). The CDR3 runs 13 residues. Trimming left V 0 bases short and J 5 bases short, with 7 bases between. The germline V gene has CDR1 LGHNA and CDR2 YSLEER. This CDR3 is CASSQDRGETQYF. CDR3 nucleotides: TGCGCCAGCAGCCAAGATCGGGGGGAGACCCAGTACTTC.

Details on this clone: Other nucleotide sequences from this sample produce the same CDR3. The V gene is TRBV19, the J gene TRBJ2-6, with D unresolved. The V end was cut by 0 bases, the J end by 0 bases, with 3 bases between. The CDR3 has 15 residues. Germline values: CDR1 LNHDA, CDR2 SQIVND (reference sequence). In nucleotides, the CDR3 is TGTGCCAGTAGTATAGAGGGCTCTGGGGCCAACGTCCTGACTTTC. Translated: CASSIEGSGANVLTF.

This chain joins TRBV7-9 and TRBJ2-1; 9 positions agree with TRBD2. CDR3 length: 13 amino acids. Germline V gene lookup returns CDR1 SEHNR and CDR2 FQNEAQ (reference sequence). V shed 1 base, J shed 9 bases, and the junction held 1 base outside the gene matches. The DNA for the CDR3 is TGTGCCAGCAGCTTAGTACTAGCGGGTGAGCAGTTCTTC. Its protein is CASSLVLAGEQFF.

The CDR3 is CASSSRLGGSYNEQFF. The DNA of the CDR3 is TGTGCCAGCAGTTCTAGGCTGGGGGGCTCCTACAATGAGCAGTTCTTC. The chain carries TRBV6-5 and TRBJ2-1, with TRBD2 as a possible D gene (6 bases). CDR1 and CDR2 (germline): MNHEY, SVGAGI. Between the trimmed V and J ends, which lost 4 bases and 0 bases, there was a span of 13 bases. The CDR3 is 16 residues long.

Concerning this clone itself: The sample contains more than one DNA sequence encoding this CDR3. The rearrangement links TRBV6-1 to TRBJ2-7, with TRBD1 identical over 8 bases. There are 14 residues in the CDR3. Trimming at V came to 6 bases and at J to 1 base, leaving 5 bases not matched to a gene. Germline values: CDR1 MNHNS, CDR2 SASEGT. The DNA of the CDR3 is TGTGCCAGCAGCCGGACAGGGTCTTCCTACGAGCAGTACTTC. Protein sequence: CASSRTGSSYEQYF.

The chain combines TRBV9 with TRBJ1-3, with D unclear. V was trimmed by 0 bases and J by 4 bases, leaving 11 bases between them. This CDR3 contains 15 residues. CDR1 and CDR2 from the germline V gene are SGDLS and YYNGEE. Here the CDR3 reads CASSVESGFGNTIYF. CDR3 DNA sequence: TGTGCCAGCAGCGTAGAATCGGGGTTCGGAAACACCATATATTTT.

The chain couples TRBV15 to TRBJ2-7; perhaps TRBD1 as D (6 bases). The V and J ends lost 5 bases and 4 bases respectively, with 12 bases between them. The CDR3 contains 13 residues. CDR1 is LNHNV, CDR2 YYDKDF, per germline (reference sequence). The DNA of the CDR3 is TGTGCCACCAGCCGCCGGGACACTTACGAGCAGTACTTC. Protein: CATSRRDTYEQYF.

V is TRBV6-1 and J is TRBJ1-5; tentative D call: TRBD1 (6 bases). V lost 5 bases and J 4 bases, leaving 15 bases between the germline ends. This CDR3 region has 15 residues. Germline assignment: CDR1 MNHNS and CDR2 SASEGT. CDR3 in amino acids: CASSTDTGRNQPQHF. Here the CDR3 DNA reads TGTGCCAGCAGTACCGACACAGGGCGAAATCAGCCCCAGCATTTT.

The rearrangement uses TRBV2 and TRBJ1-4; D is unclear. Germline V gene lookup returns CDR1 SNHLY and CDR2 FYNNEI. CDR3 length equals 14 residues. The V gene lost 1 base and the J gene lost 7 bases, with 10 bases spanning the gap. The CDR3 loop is CASSEGGLAEKLFF. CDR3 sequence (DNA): TGTGCCAGCAGTGAAGGCGGTCTGGCTGAAAAACTGTTTTTT.

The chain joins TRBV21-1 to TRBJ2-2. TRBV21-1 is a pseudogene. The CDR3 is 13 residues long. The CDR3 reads CASTLVATGELFF. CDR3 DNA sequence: TGTGCCAGCACCTTGGTCGCAACCGGGGAGCTGTTTTTT.

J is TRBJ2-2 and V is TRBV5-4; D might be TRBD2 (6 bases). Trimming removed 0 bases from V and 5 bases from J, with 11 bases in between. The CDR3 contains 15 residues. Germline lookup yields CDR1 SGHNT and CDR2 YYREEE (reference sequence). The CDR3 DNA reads TGTGCCAGCAGCTTGGCTGGGACTCCAACCGGGGAGCTGTTTTTT. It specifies CASSLAGTPTGELFF.

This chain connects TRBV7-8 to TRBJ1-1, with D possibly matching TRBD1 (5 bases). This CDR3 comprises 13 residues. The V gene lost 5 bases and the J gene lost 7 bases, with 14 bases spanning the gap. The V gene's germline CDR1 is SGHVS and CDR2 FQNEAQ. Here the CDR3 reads CASSQSARVEAFF. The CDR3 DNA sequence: TGTGCCAGCAGCCAATCGGCCAGGGTTGAAGCTTTCTTT.

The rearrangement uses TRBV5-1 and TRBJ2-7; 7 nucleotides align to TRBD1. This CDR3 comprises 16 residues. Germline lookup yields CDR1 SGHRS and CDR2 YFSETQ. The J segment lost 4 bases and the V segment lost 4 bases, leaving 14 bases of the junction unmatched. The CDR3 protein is CASSRGQDRRFYEQYF. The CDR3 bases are TGCGCCAGCAGCCGCGGTCAGGACAGGCGATTTTACGAGCAGTACTTC.

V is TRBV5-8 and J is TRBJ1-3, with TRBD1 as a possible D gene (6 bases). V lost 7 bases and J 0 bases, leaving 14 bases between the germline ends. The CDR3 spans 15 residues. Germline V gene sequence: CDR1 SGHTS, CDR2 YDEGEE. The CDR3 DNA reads TGTGCCAGCGGTAGGGGGGAGAGCTCTGGAAACACCATATATTTT. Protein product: CASGRGESSGNTIYF.

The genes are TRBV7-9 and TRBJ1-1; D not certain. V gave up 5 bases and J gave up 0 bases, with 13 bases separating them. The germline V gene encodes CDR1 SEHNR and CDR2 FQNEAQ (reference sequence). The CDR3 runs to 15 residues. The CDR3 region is CASSRQAGLNTEAFF. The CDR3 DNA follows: TGTGCCAGCAGCCGCCAGGCGGGGTTGAACACTGAAGCTTTCTTT.